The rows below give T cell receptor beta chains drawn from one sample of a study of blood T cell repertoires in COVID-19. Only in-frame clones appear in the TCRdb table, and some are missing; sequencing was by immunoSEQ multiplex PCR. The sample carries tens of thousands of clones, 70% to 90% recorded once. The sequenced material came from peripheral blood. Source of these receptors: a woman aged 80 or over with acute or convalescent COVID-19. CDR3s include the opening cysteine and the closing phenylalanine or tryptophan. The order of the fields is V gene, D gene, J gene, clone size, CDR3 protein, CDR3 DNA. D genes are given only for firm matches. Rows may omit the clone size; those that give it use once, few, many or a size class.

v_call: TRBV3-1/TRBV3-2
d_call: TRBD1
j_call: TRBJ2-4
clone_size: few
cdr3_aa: CASSLRTGTNIQYF
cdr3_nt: TGTGCCAGCAGCCTCCGGACAGGGACAAACATTCAGTACTTC

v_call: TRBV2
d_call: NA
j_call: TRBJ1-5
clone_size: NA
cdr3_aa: CASSESPIPGYQPQHF
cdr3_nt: TGTGCCAGCAGTGAATCCCCAATCCCAGGGTATCAGCCCCAGCATTTT

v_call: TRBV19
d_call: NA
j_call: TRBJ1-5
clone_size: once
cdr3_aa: CASSIHIRAGSASNQPQHF
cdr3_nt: TGTGCCAGTAGTATTCATATCAGGGCGGGGTCGGCTAGCAATCAGCCCCAGCATTTT

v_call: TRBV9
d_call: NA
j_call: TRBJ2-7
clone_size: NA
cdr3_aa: CASSVVASSYEQYF
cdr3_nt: TGTGCCAGCAGCGTAGTAGCTAGCTCCTACGAGCAGTACTTC

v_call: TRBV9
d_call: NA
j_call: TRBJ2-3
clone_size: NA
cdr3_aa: CASNRGGASSADTQYF
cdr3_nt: TGTGCCAGTAACCGTGGGGGGGCAAGTTCGGCAGATACGCAGTATTTT

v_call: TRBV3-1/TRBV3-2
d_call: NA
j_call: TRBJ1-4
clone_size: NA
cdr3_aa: CASSQTGTATNEKLFF
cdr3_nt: TGTGCCAGCAGCCAAACTGGGACTGCAACTAATGAAAAACTGTTTTTT

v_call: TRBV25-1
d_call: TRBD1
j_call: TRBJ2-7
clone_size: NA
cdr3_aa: CASSAQAGTGSREQYF
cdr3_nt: TGTGCCAGCAGTGCGCAAGCCGGGACAGGGAGTCGCGAGCAGTACTTC

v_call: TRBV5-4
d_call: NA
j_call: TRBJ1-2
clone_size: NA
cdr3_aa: CASSLSVGLPLYGYTF
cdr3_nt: TGTGCCAGCAGCTTATCGGTCGGACTACCACTCTATGGCTACACCTTC

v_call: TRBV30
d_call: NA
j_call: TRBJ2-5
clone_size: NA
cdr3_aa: CAWARLSQETQYF
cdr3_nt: TGTGCCTGGGCGCGTTTAAGCCAAGAGACCCAGTACTTC

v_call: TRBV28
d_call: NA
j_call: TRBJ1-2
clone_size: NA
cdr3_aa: CASRYTTGSRGYTF
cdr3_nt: TGTGCCAGCAGATATACCACAGGGTCTCGCGGCTACACCTTC

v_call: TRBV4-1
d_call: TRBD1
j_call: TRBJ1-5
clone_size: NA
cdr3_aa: CASSQDGRQGRNQPQHF
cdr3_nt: TGCGCCAGCAGCCAAGATGGGCGACAGGGGCGCAATCAGCCCCAGCATTTT

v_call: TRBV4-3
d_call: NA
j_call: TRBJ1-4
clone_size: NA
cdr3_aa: CASSQSPGRLNEKLFF
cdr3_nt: TGCGCCAGCAGCCAGAGCCCCGGGAGACTTAATGAAAAACTGTTTTTT

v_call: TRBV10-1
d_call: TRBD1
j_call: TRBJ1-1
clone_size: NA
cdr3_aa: CASRGQGAFF
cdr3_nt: TGCGCCAGCCGAGGACAGGGGGCTTTCTTT

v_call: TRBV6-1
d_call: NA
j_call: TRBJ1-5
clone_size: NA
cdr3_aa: CASSEWVGNQPQHF
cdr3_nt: TGTGCCAGCAGTGAATGGGTCGGGAATCAGCCCCAGCATTTT

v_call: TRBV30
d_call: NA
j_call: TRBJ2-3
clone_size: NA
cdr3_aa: CAWRRDTDTQYF
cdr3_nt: TGTGCCTGGAGGCGGGACACAGATACGCAGTATTTT

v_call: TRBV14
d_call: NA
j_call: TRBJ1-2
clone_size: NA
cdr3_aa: CASSARTDGGTF
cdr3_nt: TGTGCCAGCAGCGCAAGAACAGACGGAGGCACCTTC

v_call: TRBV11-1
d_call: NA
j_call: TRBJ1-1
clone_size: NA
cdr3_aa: CASSLAGAAEAFF
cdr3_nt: TGTGCCAGCAGCTTAGCGGGGGCAGCTGAAGCTTTCTTT

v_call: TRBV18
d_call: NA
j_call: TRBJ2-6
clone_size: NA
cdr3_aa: CASSPRTVDSGANVLTF
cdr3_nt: TGTGCCAGCTCACCAAGGACTGTGGACTCTGGGGCCAACGTCCTGACTTTC

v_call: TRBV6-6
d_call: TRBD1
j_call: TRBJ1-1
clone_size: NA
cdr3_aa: CASSQNPGQRYTEAFF
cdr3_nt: TGTGCCAGCAGTCAAAATCCGGGACAGCGATACACTGAAGCTTTCTTT

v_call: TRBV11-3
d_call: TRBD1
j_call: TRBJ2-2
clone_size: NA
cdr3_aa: CASSLGQGDAGELFF
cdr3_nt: TGTGCCAGCAGCCTGGGACAGGGGGACGCCGGGGAGCTGTTTTTT

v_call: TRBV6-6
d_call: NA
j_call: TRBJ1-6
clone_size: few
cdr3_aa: CASTPRVGQNSPLHF
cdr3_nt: TGTGCCAGCACCCCCAGGGTCGGCCAAAATTCACCCCTCCACTTT

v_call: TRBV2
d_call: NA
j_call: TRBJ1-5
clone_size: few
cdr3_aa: CASSLGQRNQPQHF
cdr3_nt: TGTGCCAGCAGTTTAGGACAGCGCAATCAGCCCCAGCATTTT

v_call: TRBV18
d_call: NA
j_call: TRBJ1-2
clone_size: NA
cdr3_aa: CASSLDRSLNYGYTF
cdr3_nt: TGTGCCAGCTCACTGGACAGAAGCCTCAACTATGGCTACACCTTC

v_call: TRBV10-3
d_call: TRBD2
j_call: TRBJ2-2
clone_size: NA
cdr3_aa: CAIRASGKDAGELFF
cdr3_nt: TGTGCCATCAGGGCTAGCGGGAAGGACGCCGGGGAGCTGTTTTTT

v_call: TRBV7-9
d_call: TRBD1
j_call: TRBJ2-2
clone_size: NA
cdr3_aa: CASSLGRDRVVSGELFF
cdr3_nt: TGTGCCAGCAGCTTAGGACGGGACAGGGTAGTGTCCGGGGAGCTGTTTTTT

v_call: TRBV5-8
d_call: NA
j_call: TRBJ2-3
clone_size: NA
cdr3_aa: CASSLRVAVRTDTQYF
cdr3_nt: TGTGCCAGCAGCTTGAGGGTAGCGGTAAGGACAGATACGCAGTATTTT

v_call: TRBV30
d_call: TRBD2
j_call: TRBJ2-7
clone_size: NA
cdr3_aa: CAWTNPGLAGGPSSYEQYF
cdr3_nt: TGTGCCTGGACGAATCCCGGACTAGCGGGAGGCCCCAGCTCCTACGAGCAGTACTTC

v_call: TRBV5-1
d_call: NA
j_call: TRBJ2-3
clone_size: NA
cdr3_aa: CASQTARQSWSTDTQYF
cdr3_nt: TGCGCCAGCCAAACCGCGAGACAGTCCTGGAGCACAGATACGCAGTATTTT

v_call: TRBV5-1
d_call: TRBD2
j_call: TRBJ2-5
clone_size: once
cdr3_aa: CASSLVLAGEETQYF
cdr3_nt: TGCGCCAGCAGCTTGGTACTAGCGGGGGAAGAGACCCAGTACTTC